Presented here are 7 T cell receptor beta chains from one specimen sequenced in a study of T cells in Graves' hyperthyroidism and ophthalmopathy. TCR beta CDR3 regions were amplified from RNA. With the HTBI primer set, the TCR CDR3 went through a first round of RT-PCR. TCRdb analysed the multiplex PCR reads with MiXCR anew, one entry per CDR3 protein. The repertoire consists of fewer than 350,000 distinct CDR3 sequences, with nearly 15% occurring once and the leading ten covering more than 30%. Material for sequencing was blood. The receptor set was obtained from a woman aged 50 to 60 with Graves' hyperthyroidism that later progressed to Graves' ophthalmopathy.

The chain links TRBV9 to TRBJ1-2, with a tentative D call TRBD1 (6 bases). V was pared by 0 bases and J by 2 bases, with 8 bases between. CDR1 is SGDLS and CDR2 is YYNGEE in the germline V gene. The length of the CDR3 is 14 residues. This CDR3 is CASSVDRVNYGYTF. For the CDR3, the DNA is TGTGCCAGCAGCGTAGACAGGGTGAACTATGGCTACACCTTC.

In this sample, this clonotype turned up many times. The chain links TRBV27 to TRBJ1-1, with D hard to call. The CDR3 has 12 residues. The germline V gene encodes CDR1 MNHEY and CDR2 SMNVEV (reference sequence). V shed 3 bases and J shed 5 bases, with 7 bases lying between them. Here the CDR3 DNA reads TGTGCCAGCAGTTTTGCTGGGACTGAAGCTTTCTTT. Amino acids: CASSFAGTEAFF.

This clonotype occurred a few times. Just one base apart from a much larger clone, this may be a read error. Since no conserved phenylalanine or tryptophan closes the CDR3, a read error is the likely cause. The chain joins TRBV6-1 to TRBJ2-7; no definite D call. In germline, CDR1 is MNHNS, CDR2 SASEGT. The CDR3 runs to 12 residues. Trimming stripped 4 bases from V and 0 bases from J, with 4 bases between. The CDR3 DNA reads as TGTGCCAGCAGTGTTACCTCCTACGAGCAGTACCTC. It specifies CASSVTSYEQYL.

This clonotype came up many times. The chain combines TRBV28 with TRBJ2-3; D is undetermined. The CDR3 covers 12 residues. Looked up from germline, CDR1 is MDHEN and CDR2 is SYDVKM. V lost 4 bases, J lost 2 bases, and 4 bases lay in between. DNA for the CDR3: TGTGCCAGCAGTTCTCACACAGATACGCAGTATTTT. Amino acid sequence: CASSSHTDTQYF.

At least ten counts were recorded for this clonotype. The V call is TRBV5-1, the J call TRBJ1-1; D unresolved. The germline V and J ends were trimmed by 0 bases and 6 bases, with 12 bases remaining between them. Germline CDR1 is SGHRS and CDR2 is YFSETQ. The CDR3 contains 14 residues. The CDR3 sequence is CASSLAGSGSEAFF. Here the CDR3 DNA reads TGCGCCAGCAGCTTGGCGGGGTCGGGATCTGAAGCTTTCTTT.

This clonotype was counted many times. The V call is TRBV18, the J call TRBJ2-3; D is undetermined. The CDR3 length is 11 residues. Germline lookup yields CDR1 KGHSH and CDR2 LQKENI. V gave up 2 bases and J gave up 4 bases, with 1 base separating them. The CDR3 is CASSPADTQYF. As DNA, the CDR3 is TGTGCCAGCTCACCAGCAGATACGCAGTATTTT.

This clonotype showed up many times. This chain uses TRBV6-1 with TRBJ1-5; D may be TRBD1 (5 bases). Germline V CDR1 and CDR2: MNHNS, SASEGT. Trimming left V 7 bases short and J 5 bases short, with 15 bases between. The CDR3 spans 14 residues. This chain's CDR3 is CASTGAGWDQPQHF. CDR3 coding DNA: TGTGCCAGCACCGGGGCAGGGTGGGATCAGCCCCAGCATTTT.